Each of the 4 T cell receptor beta chains below was sequenced from the same sample in a study of cytomegalovirus exposure and HLA in healthy donors. The PCR had 60 Vbeta and 13 Jbeta primers. Profiling relied on immunoSEQ multiplex PCR, and the TCRdb table lists in-frame clones only, not all of them. Here the sample spans approximately 140,000 clones, approximately 80% being singletons. What was sequenced was PBMCs. Source of these receptors: a man between 18 and 35 years old in good health and CMV-seronegative.

The chain has TRBV9 and TRBJ1-3; D is unclear. Germline CDR1 is SGDLS and CDR2 is YYNGEE. The V end lost 0 bases, the J end lost 0 bases, and 7 bases lay between the germline ends. The CDR3 is 15 amino acids. This CDR3 reads CASSVAGSSGNTIYF. The CDR3 nucleotides read TGTGCCAGCAGCGTAGCGGGGAGCTCTGGAAACACCATATATTTT.

This sequence joins TRBV25-1 and TRBJ2-5, with a tentative D call TRBD2 (5 bases). Germline V lookup: CDR1 MGHDK, CDR2 SYGVNS. The CDR3 totals 15 residues. The V and J ends lost 1 base and 7 bases respectively, with 16 bases between them. CDR3 residues: CASSEFTDSASTQYF. CDR3 DNA: TGTGCCAGCAGTGAATTCACGGACTCGGCGTCGACCCAGTACTTC. Looking up the rest from reference TRBV25-1 and TRBJ2-5 gives the full variable domain: EADIYQTPRYLVIGTGKKITLECSQTMGHDKMYWYQQDPGMELHLIHYSYGVNSTEKGDLSSESTVSRIRTEHFPLTLESARPSHTSQYLCASSEFTDSASTQYFGPGTRLLVL.

The J gene is TRBJ1-3, the V gene TRBV25-1; D unresolved. CDR3 length: 14 residues. Trimming removed 1 base at V and 0 bases at J, with 4 bases between. Germline V lookup: CDR1 MGHDK, CDR2 SYGVNS. CDR3 sequence: CASSEFSSGNTIYF. The CDR3 nucleotides read TGTGCCAGCAGTGAATTCAGCTCTGGAAACACCATATATTTT.

This chain links TRBV5-1 with TRBJ1-1; 12 bases fit TRBD1. Germline trimming cut 5 bases from V and 1 base from J; bases unmatched to any gene: 6. This CDR3 contains 16 residues. The germline V gene encodes CDR1 SGHRS and CDR2 YFSETQ. CDR3 sequence reads: CASRKLGQGANTEAFF. The CDR3 bases are TGCGCCAGCAGAAAGTTGGGACAGGGGGCGAACACTGAAGCTTTCTTT.